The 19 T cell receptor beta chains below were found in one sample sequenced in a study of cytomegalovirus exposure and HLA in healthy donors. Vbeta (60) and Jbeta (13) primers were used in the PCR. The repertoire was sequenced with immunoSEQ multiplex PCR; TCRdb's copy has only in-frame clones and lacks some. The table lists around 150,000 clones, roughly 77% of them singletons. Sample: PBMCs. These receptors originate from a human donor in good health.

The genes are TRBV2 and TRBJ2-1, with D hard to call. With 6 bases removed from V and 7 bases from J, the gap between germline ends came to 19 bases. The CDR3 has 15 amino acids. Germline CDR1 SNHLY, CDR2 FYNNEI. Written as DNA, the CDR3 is TGTGCCAGCAGCTCCAGGCCATCCCTTATGAATGAGCAGTTCTTC. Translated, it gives CASSSRPSLMNEQFF.

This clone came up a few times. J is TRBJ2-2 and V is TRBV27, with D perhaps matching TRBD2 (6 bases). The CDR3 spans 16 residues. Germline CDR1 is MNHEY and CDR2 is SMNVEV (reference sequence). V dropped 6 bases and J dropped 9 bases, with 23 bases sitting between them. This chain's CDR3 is CASSHGDSGYTRELFF. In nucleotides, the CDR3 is TGTGCCAGCAGCCATGGGGATAGCGGTTACACAAGGGAGCTGTTTTTT.

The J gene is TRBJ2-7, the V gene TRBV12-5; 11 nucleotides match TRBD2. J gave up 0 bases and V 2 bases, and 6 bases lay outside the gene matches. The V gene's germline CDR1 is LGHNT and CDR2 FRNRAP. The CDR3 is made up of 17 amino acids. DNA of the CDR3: TGTGCTAGTGGTTTGTCGGGACTAGCGGCCCCCTCCTACGAGCAGTACTTC. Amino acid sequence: CASGLSGLAAPSYEQYF.

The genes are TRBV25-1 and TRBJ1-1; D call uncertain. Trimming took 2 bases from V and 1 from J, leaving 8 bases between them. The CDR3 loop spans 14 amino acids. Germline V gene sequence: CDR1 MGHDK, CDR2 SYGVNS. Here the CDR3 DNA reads TGTGCCAGCAGTGAACCTACGGGGAACACTGAAGCTTTCTTT. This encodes CASSEPTGNTEAFF.

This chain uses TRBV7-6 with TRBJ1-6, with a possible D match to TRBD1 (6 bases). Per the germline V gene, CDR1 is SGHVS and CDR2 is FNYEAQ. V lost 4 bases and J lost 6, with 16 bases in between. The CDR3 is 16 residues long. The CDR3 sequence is CASSSTTGLSNSPLHF. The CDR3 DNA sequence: TGTGCCAGCAGCTCCACAACAGGGCTGAGTAATTCACCCCTCCACTTT.

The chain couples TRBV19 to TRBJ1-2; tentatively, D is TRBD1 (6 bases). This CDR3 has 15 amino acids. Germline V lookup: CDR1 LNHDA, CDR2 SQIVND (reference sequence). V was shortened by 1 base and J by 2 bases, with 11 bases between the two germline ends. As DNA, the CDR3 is TGTGCCAGTAGTATAGGTGGCAGGGGCAACTATGGCTACACCTTC. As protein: CASSIGGRGNYGYTF.

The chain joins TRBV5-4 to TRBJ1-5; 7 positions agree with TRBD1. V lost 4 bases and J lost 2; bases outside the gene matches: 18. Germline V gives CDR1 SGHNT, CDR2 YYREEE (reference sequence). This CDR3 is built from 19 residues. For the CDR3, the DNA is TGTGCCAGCAGCCACCGTAGAGGGGGCAAAGTTGGGGGCAATCAGCCCCAGCATTTT. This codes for CASSHRRGGKVGGNQPQHF. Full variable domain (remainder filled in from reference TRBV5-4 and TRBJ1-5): ETGVTQSPTHLIKTRGQQVTLRCSSQSGHNTVSWYQQALGQGPQFIFQYYREEENGRGNFPPRFSGLQFPNYSSELNVNALELDDSALYLCASSHRRGGKVGGNQPQHFGDGTRLSIL.

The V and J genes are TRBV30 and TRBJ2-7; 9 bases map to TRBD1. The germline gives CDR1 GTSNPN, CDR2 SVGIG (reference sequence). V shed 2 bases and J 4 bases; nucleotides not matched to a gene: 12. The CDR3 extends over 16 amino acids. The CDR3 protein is CAWSKGLQGAGYEQYF. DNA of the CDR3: TGTGCCTGGAGTAAGGGGTTACAGGGGGCCGGTTACGAGCAGTACTTC.

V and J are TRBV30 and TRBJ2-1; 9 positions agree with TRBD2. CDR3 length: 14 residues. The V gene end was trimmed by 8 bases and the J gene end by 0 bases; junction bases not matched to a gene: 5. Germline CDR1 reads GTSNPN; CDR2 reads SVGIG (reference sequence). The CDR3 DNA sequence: TGTGCCGCCGAGCGGGGGGACTCCTACAATGAGCAGTTCTTC. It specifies CAAERGDSYNEQFF.

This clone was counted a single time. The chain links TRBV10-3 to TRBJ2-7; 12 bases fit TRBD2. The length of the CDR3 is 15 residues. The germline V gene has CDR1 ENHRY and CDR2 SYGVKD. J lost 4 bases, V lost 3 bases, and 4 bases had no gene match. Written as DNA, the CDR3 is TGTGCCATCAGTGACTCCACTAGCGGGGGGTACGAGCAGTACTTC. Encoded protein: CAISDSTSGGYEQYF.

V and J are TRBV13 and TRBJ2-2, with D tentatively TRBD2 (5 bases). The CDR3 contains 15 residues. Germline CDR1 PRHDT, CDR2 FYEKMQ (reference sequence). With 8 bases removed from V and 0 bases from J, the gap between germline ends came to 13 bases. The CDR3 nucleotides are TGTGCCAGCGGGGTCGGCGGGTCGAACACCGGGGAGCTGTTTTTT. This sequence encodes CASGVGGSNTGELFF.

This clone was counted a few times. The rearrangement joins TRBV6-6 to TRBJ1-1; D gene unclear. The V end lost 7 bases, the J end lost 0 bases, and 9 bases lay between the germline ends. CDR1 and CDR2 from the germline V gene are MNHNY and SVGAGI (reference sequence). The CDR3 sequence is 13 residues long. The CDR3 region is CASIRAMNTEAFF. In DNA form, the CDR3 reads TGTGCCAGCATTCGCGCGATGAACACTGAAGCTTTCTTT.

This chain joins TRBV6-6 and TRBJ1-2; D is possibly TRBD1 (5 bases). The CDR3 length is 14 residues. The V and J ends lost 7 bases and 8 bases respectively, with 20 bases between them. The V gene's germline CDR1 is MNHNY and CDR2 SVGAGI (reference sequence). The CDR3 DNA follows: TGTGCCAGCACTAGCCGGGACTTGGCTAAGGGCTACACCTTC. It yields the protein CASTSRDLAKGYTF.

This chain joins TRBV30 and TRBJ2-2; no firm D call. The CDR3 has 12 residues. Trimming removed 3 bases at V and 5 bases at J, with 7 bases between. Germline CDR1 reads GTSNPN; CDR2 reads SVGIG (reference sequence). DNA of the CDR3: TGTGCCTGGAGCCCGACAACCGGGGAGCTGTTTTTT. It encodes CAWSPTTGELFF.

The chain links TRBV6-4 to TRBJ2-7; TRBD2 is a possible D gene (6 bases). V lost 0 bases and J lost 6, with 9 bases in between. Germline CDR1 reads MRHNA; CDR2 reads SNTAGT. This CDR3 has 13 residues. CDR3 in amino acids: CASSDSDGGEQYF. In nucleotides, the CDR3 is TGTGCCAGCAGTGACTCGGACGGGGGCGAGCAGTACTTC.

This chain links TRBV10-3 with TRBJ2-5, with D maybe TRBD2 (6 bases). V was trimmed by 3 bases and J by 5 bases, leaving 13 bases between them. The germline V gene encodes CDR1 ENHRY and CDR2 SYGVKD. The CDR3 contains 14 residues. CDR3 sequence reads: CAISEGGWQETQYF. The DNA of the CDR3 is TGTGCCATCAGTGAAGGAGGGTGGCAGGAGACCCAGTACTTC.

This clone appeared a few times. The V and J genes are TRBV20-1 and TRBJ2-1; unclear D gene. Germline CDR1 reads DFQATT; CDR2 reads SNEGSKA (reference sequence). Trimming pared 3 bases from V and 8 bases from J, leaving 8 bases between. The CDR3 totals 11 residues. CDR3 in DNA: TGCAGTGCTAGTATAGCCGATGAGCAGTTCTTC. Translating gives CSASIADEQFF.

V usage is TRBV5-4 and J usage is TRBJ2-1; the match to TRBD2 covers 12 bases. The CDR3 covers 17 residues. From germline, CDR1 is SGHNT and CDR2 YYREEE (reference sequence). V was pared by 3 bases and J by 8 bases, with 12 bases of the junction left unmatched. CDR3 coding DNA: TGTGCCAGCAGCTCCCCATCTAGCGGGGGGGCCTGGGATGAGCAGTTCTTC. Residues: CASSSPSSGGAWDEQFF.

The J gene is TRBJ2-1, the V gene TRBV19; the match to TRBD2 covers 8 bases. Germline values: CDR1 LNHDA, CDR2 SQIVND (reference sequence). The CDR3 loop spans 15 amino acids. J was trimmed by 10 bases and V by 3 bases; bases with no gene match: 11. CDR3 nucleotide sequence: TGTGCCAGTAGTATTACGGGAGGGCCTCGGGAGGAGCAGTTCTTC. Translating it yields CASSITGGPREEQFF.